What follows are 12 T cell receptor beta chains derived from one specimen sequenced in a study of metastatic and nonmetastatic thyroid tumors. Patients were all untreated before their thyroid surgery. Through MiXCR, TCRdb re-clonotyped the PCR reads. The sample yields over 30,000 clones, 15% seen once. The sample taken for sequencing was blood. These receptors originate from a male donor with papillary thyroid cancer or a benign thyroid nodule (not recorded which). Some clones in this sample may be carry-over from other donors' samples.

This clone was detected many times. The rearrangement uses TRBV9 and TRBJ1-2, with a tentative D call TRBD1 (6 bases). This CDR3 contains 14 residues. CDR1 and CDR2 (germline): SGDLS, YYNGEE. The germline V and J ends were trimmed by 4 bases and 4 bases, with 14 bases remaining between them. The CDR3 region is CASSPLTGFYGYTF. The CDR3 region has the DNA TGTGCCAGCAGCCCATTAACAGGGTTCTATGGCTACACCTTC.

This clone was counted many times. The chain is built from TRBV27 and TRBJ1-1, with D possibly being TRBD1 (5 bases). CDR1 and CDR2 (germline): MNHEY, SMNVEV (reference sequence). Trimming cost V 7 bases and J 1 base, with 7 bases left between them. The CDR3 is 12 amino acids. CDR3 sequence reads: CASKTANTEAFF. DNA of the CDR3: TGTGCCAGCAAGACAGCGAACACTGAAGCTTTCTTT.

This clone was found many times. The chain carries TRBV6-2 or TRBV6-3 and TRBJ1-1; unclear D gene. Germline CDR1 MNHEY, CDR2 SVGEGT. The CDR3 is made up of 14 amino acids. Trimming stripped 4 bases from V and 0 bases from J, with 9 bases between. CDR3 coding DNA: TGTGCCAGCAGTTTCCCCCTCATGAACACTGAAGCTTTCTTT. Amino acid sequence: CASSFPLMNTEAFF.

This clone occurred many times. CDR3 residues: CASSVGLVYPTEEETQYF. CDR3 nucleotide sequence: TGTGCCAGCAGCGTAGGTTTGGTCTACCCCACGGAAGAAGAGACCCAGTACTTC. The chain combines TRBV9 with TRBJ2-5; D is unresolved. Germline assignment: CDR1 SGDLS and CDR2 YYNGEE. This CDR3 region has 18 residues. V gave up 0 bases and J gave up 3 bases, with 21 bases separating them. Drawing the rest from reference TRBV9 and TRBJ2-5, the complete variable domain is DSGVTQTPKHLITATGQRVTLRCSPRSGDLSVYWYQQSLDQGLQFLIQYYNGEERAKGNILERFSAQQFPDLHSELNLSSLELGDSALYFCASSVGLVYPTEEETQYFGPGTRLLVL.

This clone was counted many times. The chain combines TRBV20-1 with TRBJ2-7, with D perhaps TRBD2 (5 bases). The CDR3 has 13 residues. V was cut by 3 bases and J by 4 bases, with 13 bases left in between. Germline loops: CDR1 DFQATT, CDR2 SNEGSKA (reference sequence). This chain's CDR3 is CSASSRSGYEQYF. The CDR3 DNA follows: TGCAGTGCTAGTTCGAGGAGCGGTTACGAGCAGTACTTC.

In this sample, this clone turned up once. The V call is TRBV27, the J call TRBJ1-4, with D possibly being TRBD1 (5 bases). The V end was cut by 3 bases, the J end by 0 bases, with 23 bases between. The CDR3 has 20 residues. CDR1 is MNHEY, CDR2 SMNVEV, per germline (reference sequence). CDR3 sequence (DNA): TGTGCCAGCAGTTTGAGGGGCGTGGGTGCTTCCATTCCAACTAATGAAAAACTGTTTTTT. Translated, it gives CASSLRGVGASIPTNEKLFF.

This chain links TRBV7-9 with TRBJ2-7; the D is unclear. This CDR3 is 15 amino acids long. The V gene's germline CDR1 is SEHNR and CDR2 FQNEAQ (reference sequence). V was cut by 5 bases and J by 2 bases, with 16 bases left in between. CDR3 protein: CASSTRKSSPYEQYF. Written as DNA, the CDR3 is TGTGCCAGCAGCACCCGCAAAAGTTCACCCTACGAGCAGTACTTC.

To note about this clone: The junction shows a germline mismatch at one end, possibly a read error. The sample has other DNA sequences that encode this CDR3 too. This chain joins TRBV10-3 and TRBJ2-2; 7 positions agree with TRBD1. Germline CDR1 ENHRY, CDR2 SYGVKD. This CDR3 has 14 residues. The chain's CDR3 is CAISGTGGTGELFF. The CDR3 DNA sequence: TGTGCCATCAGTGGGACAGGTGGCACCGGTGAGCTGTTTTTT.

This clone was counted ten times or more. This chain uses TRBV3-1 with TRBJ2-2, with 13 bases lining up with TRBD2. Germline V gene sequence: CDR1 LGHDT, CDR2 YNNKEL (reference sequence). This CDR3 is 16 amino acids long. Trimming removed 3 bases from V and 8 bases from J; junction bases left unmatched: 6. The CDR3 sequence: CASSQGTSGIQGELFF. As DNA, the CDR3 is TGTGCCAGCAGCCAGGGGACTAGCGGGATTCAGGGGGAGCTGTTTTTT.

There are many counts of this clone. CDR3 coding DNA: TGTGCCATCAGTGAGGGAGACAGCAATCAGCCCCAGCATTTT. This translates into CAISEGDSNQPQHF. The chain couples TRBV10-3 to TRBJ1-5; D not resolved. Per the germline V gene, CDR1 is ENHRY and CDR2 is SYGVKD. Trimming pared 2 bases from V and 1 base from J, leaving 6 bases between. CDR3 length: 14 amino acids.

Details on this clone: With a much larger clone just one base away, this may be a read error. The J gene is TRBJ2-5, the V gene TRBV20-1, with 11 nucleotides matching TRBD1. The DNA end lines up better with TRBJ2-1; the J call may be wrong. The length of the CDR3 is 14 residues. In germline, CDR1 is DFQATT, CDR2 SNEGSKA (reference sequence). The CDR3 loop is CSAPRTGGQETQFF. The CDR3 DNA is TGCAGTGCCCCAAGGACAGGGGGCCAAGAGACCCAGTTCTTC.

A note on this clone: An end of the junction does not agree with germline; a read error may underlie this. The V gene is TRBV5-1, the J gene TRBJ1-2; a possible D gene is TRBD1 (6 bases). CDR1 and CDR2 from the germline V gene are SGHRS and YFSETQ. This CDR3 is built from 13 residues. This chain's CDR3 is CTSSVDSDYGYTF. For the CDR3, the DNA is TGCACCAGCAGCGTGGACAGTGACTATGGCTACACCTTC.